The 31 T cell receptor beta chains in this list originate from one sample, sequenced in a study of blood T cell repertoires in COVID-19. Method: immunoSEQ multiplex PCR; TCRdb's copy keeps in-frame clones and lacks some. The data hold about 240,000 clones, with approximately 83% observed a single time. The sample consisted of PBMCs or T cells enriched from blood (not recorded which). Source of these receptors: a woman aged 40 to 50 with acute COVID-19.

The chain carries TRBV10-2 and TRBJ2-1; 8 nucleotides match TRBD2. V gave up 6 bases and J gave up 5 bases; unmatched junction bases: 9. The CDR3 loop spans 15 amino acids. CDR1 is WSHSY, CDR2 SAAADI, per germline. The CDR3 sequence is CASRDPSTSDNEQFF. In DNA form, the CDR3 reads TGCGCCAGCAGAGACCCTTCGACTAGCGACAATGAGCAGTTCTTC.

This clone was seen a handful of times. The chain joins TRBV5-3 to TRBJ2-4; TRBD1 is a possible D gene (6 bases). TRBV5-3 is an ORF; its function is uncertain. The CDR3 contains 17 residues. V lost 7 bases and J 0 bases, leaving 20 bases between the germline ends. The CDR3 region has the DNA TGTGCCAGATGGGTTGGGGGCTCACAACTAGCCAAAAACATTCAGTACTTC. This translates into CARWVGGSQLAKNIQYF.

This chain joins TRBV10-1 and TRBJ2-3; TRBD2 matches at 9 bases. V was clipped by 0 bases and J by 5 bases; unmatched bases: 6. The CDR3 extends over 16 amino acids. Germline values: CDR1 WNHNN, CDR2 SYGVQD (reference sequence). The CDR3 region has the DNA TGCGCCAGCAGTGAGTCGGCTAGCGGGAAAGGAGATACGCAGTATTTT. As protein: CASSESASGKGDTQYF.

The genes are TRBV6-4 and TRBJ1-6; TRBD1 is a possible D gene (6 bases). Trimming cost V 0 bases and J 9 bases, with 6 bases left between them. CDR1 and CDR2 (germline): MRHNA, SNTAGT. This CDR3 spans 13 amino acids. CDR3 in amino acids: CASSDSGASPLHF. For the CDR3, the DNA is TGTGCCAGCAGTGACTCGGGGGCTTCACCCCTCCACTTT.

This clone was detected only once. The chain is built from TRBV9 and TRBJ2-7, with TRBD1 matching over 7 bases. Germline lookup yields CDR1 SGDLS and CDR2 YYNGEE. The V segment lost 3 bases and the J segment 5 bases; nucleotides outside the gene matches: 11. This CDR3 is built from 15 residues. CDR3: CASSETGIKWDEQYF. The DNA for the CDR3 is TGTGCCAGCAGCGAGACAGGGATAAAGTGGGACGAGCAGTACTTC.

CDR3 protein: CASSSSGALGYTF. The CDR3 nucleotides read TGTGCCAGCAGCTCATCAGGGGCCCTTGGCTACACCTTC. The genes are TRBV13 and TRBJ1-2; the D gene is possibly TRBD1 (6 bases). With 4 bases removed from V and 7 bases from J, the gap between germline ends came to 13 bases. Germline values: CDR1 PRHDT, CDR2 FYEKMQ (reference sequence). CDR3 length: 13 amino acids.

The gene calls are TRBV24-1 and TRBJ2-5; 9 bases are shared with TRBD1. This CDR3 has 14 amino acids. J was trimmed by 5 bases and V by 8 bases; bases with no gene match: 8. CDR1 and CDR2 from the germline V gene are KGHDR and SFDVKD. For the CDR3, the DNA is TGTGCCACCATGGGACAGGGTTCGTCTGAGACCCAGTACTTC. Encoded protein: CATMGQGSSETQYF.

The table lists this clone with a count of one. J is TRBJ1-6 and V is TRBV27; D uncertain. V lost 6 bases and J 2 bases, leaving 14 bases between the germline ends. The CDR3 runs to 16 residues. Germline CDR1 MNHEY, CDR2 SMNVEV (reference sequence). CDR3: CASSLNFRAYNSPLHF. In DNA form, the CDR3 reads TGTGCCAGCAGCCTCAACTTTCGGGCCTATAATTCACCCCTCCACTTT.

The chain links TRBV7-2 to TRBJ2-7; weak D call: TRBD1 (6 bases). Germline V gene sequence: CDR1 SGHTA, CDR2 FQGNSA. CDR3 size: 14 residues. Deletions cut 3 bases from V and 2 bases from J, with 11 bases between. The CDR3 loop reads CASSFGQPPYEQYF. In DNA form, the CDR3 reads TGTGCCAGCAGCTTTGGACAGCCCCCCTACGAGCAGTACTTC. The full variable domain, with the rest looked up from reference TRBV7-2 and TRBJ2-7, is GAGVSQSPSNKVTEKGKDVELRCDPISGHTALYWYRQSLGQGLEFLIYFQGNSAPDKSGLPSDRFSAERTGGSVSTLTIQRTQQEDSAVYLCASSFGQPPYEQYFGPGTRLTVT.

The V call is TRBV9, the J call TRBJ2-2, with 9 nucleotides matching TRBD1. V shed 0 bases, J shed 6 bases, and the junction held 3 bases outside the gene matches. The CDR3 is made up of 15 amino acids. Germline V lookup: CDR1 SGDLS, CDR2 YYNGEE. This chain's CDR3 is CASSVGDRASGELFF. The CDR3 DNA sequence: TGTGCCAGCAGCGTAGGGGACAGGGCTTCCGGGGAGCTGTTTTTT.

This chain uses TRBV6-1 with TRBJ1-1; 10 bases are a match to TRBD1. Looked up from germline, CDR1 is MNHNS and CDR2 is SASEGT. The V and J ends lost 4 bases and 4 bases, in that order; junction bases with no gene match: 9. There are 16 residues in the CDR3. CDR3 sequence reads: CASSGRQGALRTEAFF. The CDR3 DNA reads as TGTGCCAGCAGTGGCCGACAGGGGGCTCTTCGCACTGAAGCTTTCTTT.

This rearrangement joins TRBV18 to TRBJ1-1; 8 positions agree with TRBD1. V shed 1 base and J 1 base; nucleotides not matched to a gene: 2. CDR3 length equals 15 residues. Germline V gives CDR1 KGHSH, CDR2 LQKENI. The CDR3 sequence is CASSPLGQGNTEAFF. The CDR3 nucleotides read TGTGCCAGCTCACCACTCGGACAGGGGAACACTGAAGCTTTCTTT.

V is TRBV24-1 and J is TRBJ1-1; 10 bases map to TRBD1. V shed 7 bases, J shed 5 bases, and the junction held 3 bases outside the gene matches. Germline-derived CDR1 and CDR2 are KGHDR and SFDVKD. The CDR3 extends over 13 amino acids. The CDR3 reads CATRGTGETEAFF. CDR3 in DNA: TGTGCCACCAGGGGGACAGGGGAAACTGAAGCTTTCTTT.

This chain links TRBV6-1 with TRBJ1-5, with a weak D call TRBD1 (6 bases). Germline V gene sequence: CDR1 MNHNS, CDR2 SASEGT. The CDR3 contains 16 residues. The V gene lost 6 bases and the J gene lost 3 bases, with 18 bases spanning the gap. DNA for the CDR3: TGTGCCAGCAGGGAAACCCGCAGGGGCTCCAATCAGCCCCAGCATTTT. Protein: CASRETRRGSNQPQHF.

A remark on this clone: Other DNA sequences in this specimen translate into the identical CDR3. The V gene is TRBV11-3, the J gene TRBJ1-1; tentative D call: TRBD1 (6 bases). CDR3 length equals 13 residues. In germline, CDR1 is SGHNT, CDR2 YENEEA. V was cut by 1 base and J by 4 bases, with 7 bases left in between. The DNA for the CDR3 is TGTGCCAGCAGCTTAGGCAGGGGCACTGAAGCTTTCTTT. Its protein is CASSLGRGTEAFF.

V is TRBV19 and J is TRBJ2-7, with TRBD2 matching 7 bases. V was clipped by 1 base and J by 0 bases; unmatched bases: 3. CDR3 length: 15 amino acids. CDR1 is LNHDA and CDR2 is SQIVND in the germline V gene (reference sequence). For the CDR3, the DNA is TGTGCCAGTAGTATAGTCGGCGGGAGCTCCTACGAGCAGTACTTC. Encoded protein: CASSIVGGSSYEQYF.

CDR3 nucleotide sequence: TGTGCCTGGAGGAGGAAGGAGAACACTGAAGCTTTCTTT. This sequence encodes CAWRRKENTEAFF. The chain has TRBV30 and TRBJ1-1; D not resolved. Trimming took 3 bases from V and 1 from J, leaving 9 bases between them. Per the germline V gene, CDR1 is GTSNPN and CDR2 is SVGIG (reference sequence). This CDR3 is 13 amino acids long.

The chain is built from TRBV19 and TRBJ1-1; D is possibly TRBD1 (6 bases). Trimming took 3 bases from V and 1 from J, leaving 12 bases between them. This CDR3 region has 15 residues. In germline, CDR1 is LNHDA, CDR2 SQIVND (reference sequence). The CDR3, as DNA: TGTGCCAGTAGTATCGGGTTAGGGGGGAACACTGAAGCTTTCTTT. Its translation: CASSIGLGGNTEAFF.

V and J are TRBV6-5 and TRBJ1-4; D is uncertain. This CDR3 comprises 13 residues. The V and J ends lost 2 bases and 4 bases respectively, with 5 bases between them. Per germline, CDR1 MNHEY and CDR2 SVGAGI. CDR3 nucleotide sequence: TGTGCCAGCAGTTACCTTGTTAATGAAAAACTGTTTTTT. This translates into CASSYLVNEKLFF.

To note about this clone: This sample includes further DNA sequences coding for the same CDR3. The chain uses TRBV19 and TRBJ1-6; D remains unclear. Germline lookup yields CDR1 LNHDA and CDR2 SQIVND (reference sequence). The CDR3 loop spans 13 amino acids. The V gene lost 5 bases and the J gene lost 7 bases, with 9 bases spanning the gap. Here the CDR3 DNA reads TGTGCCAGTAGTCTCAGAGGCAATTCACCCCTCCACTTT. Its protein product is CASSLRGNSPLHF. The full variable domain, its missing parts supplied by reference TRBV19 and TRBJ1-6, is DGGITQSPKYLFRKEGQNVTLSCEQNLNHDAMYWYRQDPGQGLRLIYYSQIVNDFQKGDIAEGYSVSREKKESFPLTVTSAQKNPTAFYLCASSLRGNSPLHFGNGTRLTVT.

The gene calls are TRBV10-3 and TRBJ1-6, with D unresolved. The germline CDR1 and CDR2 sequences are ENHRY and SYGVKD. Trimming took off 1 base at V and 0 bases at J, with 16 bases between the two ends. This CDR3 is built from 19 residues. The CDR3 nucleotides read TGTGCCATCAGTGAGTTATCCCCCCGCCGGAGCTCCTATAATTCACCCCTCCACTTT. Translated, it gives CAISELSPRRSSYNSPLHF.

The chain combines TRBV30 with TRBJ2-3; 8 nucleotides match TRBD2. After removal of 2 bases from V and 3 bases from J, the junction contained 13 bases not matched to a gene. Germline values: CDR1 GTSNPN, CDR2 SVGIG (reference sequence). This CDR3 has 17 amino acids. DNA of the CDR3: TGTGCCTGGAGTACACCTGATAGCGGGATGGGTACAGATACGCAGTATTTT. This sequence encodes CAWSTPDSGMGTDTQYF.

V and J are TRBV7-9 and TRBJ2-5; TRBD2 matches 8 bases. Looked up from germline, CDR1 is SEHNR and CDR2 is FQNEAQ (reference sequence). The CDR3 covers 14 residues. V dropped 1 base and J dropped 5; count of bases not matched to a gene: 3. The CDR3, as DNA: TGTGCCAGCAGCTTAGAGCGGGAGAAGGAGACCCAGTACTTC. As protein: CASSLEREKETQYF.

The chain combines TRBV5-4 with TRBJ1-3; 8 bases align to TRBD1. Trimming removed 3 bases from V and 8 bases from J; junction bases left unmatched: 7. CDR3 size: 14 residues. Per the germline V gene, CDR1 is SGHNT and CDR2 is YYREEE (reference sequence). As DNA, the CDR3 is TGTGCCAGCAGCTCGGGACAGGTGTTGGACACCATATATTTT. Its protein is CASSSGQVLDTIYF.

The chain links TRBV15 to TRBJ2-3, with 8 bases aligning to TRBD1. Trimming removed 0 bases from V and 3 bases from J; junction bases left unmatched: 14. CDR1 is LNHNV, CDR2 YYDKDF, per germline (reference sequence). This CDR3 is 19 amino acids long. The CDR3 loop is CATSRERSPTGAITDTQYF. CDR3 nucleotide sequence: TGTGCCACCAGCAGAGAAAGAAGTCCGACAGGGGCGATTACAGATACGCAGTATTTT.

The chain uses TRBV19 and TRBJ2-5; TRBD1 might be the D (5 bases). Germline CDR1 and CDR2: LNHDA and SQIVND (reference sequence). The CDR3 is 13 amino acids. V lost 4 bases and J 2 bases, leaving 8 bases between the germline ends. This CDR3 reads CASSNRQQETQYF. The CDR3 DNA sequence: TGTGCCAGTAGTAACAGACAGCAAGAGACCCAGTACTTC.

The V call is TRBV6-5, the J call TRBJ1-2, with 7 bases lining up with TRBD1. Trimming took 2 bases from V and 2 from J; bases not matched to a gene: 8. The CDR3 spans 16 residues. Germline CDR1 is MNHEY and CDR2 is SVGAGI. As DNA, the CDR3 is TGTGCCAGCAGTTACCAAGCCGGGACAGAAAACTATGGCTACACCTTC. Translation gives CASSYQAGTENYGYTF.

This chain connects TRBV10-3 to TRBJ2-1; possible D gene TRBD2, 6 bases. CDR3 length: 13 amino acids. From germline, CDR1 is ENHRY and CDR2 SYGVKD. V was trimmed by 7 bases and J by 7 bases, leaving 14 bases between them. This chain's CDR3 is CAIKSGAENEQFF. The CDR3, as DNA: TGTGCCATCAAATCGGGAGCGGAGAATGAGCAGTTCTTC.

The V gene is TRBV28, the J gene TRBJ2-4; unclear D gene. CDR3 length: 14 amino acids. Germline V lookup: CDR1 MDHEN, CDR2 SYDVKM. The ends were cut back, 7 bases at V and 0 bases at J, with 10 bases in the middle. The CDR3 DNA follows: TGTGCCAGCAACGCACAGCTAGCCAAAAACATTCAGTACTTC. Protein sequence: CASNAQLAKNIQYF.

Points on this clone: A single base separates this from a much larger clone, so it may be a read error. The sample contains more than one DNA sequence encoding this CDR3. V and J are TRBV7-8 and TRBJ2-3; 8 nucleotides align to TRBD2. This CDR3 is 16 amino acids long. CDR1 is SGHVS, CDR2 FQNEAQ, per germline. Losses at the gene ends were 1 base for V and 4 bases for J; bases not matched to a gene: 7. DNA for the CDR3: TGTGCCAGCAGCTTAGTCACGGGAGGGCCGTCAGATACGCAGTATTTT. Protein product: CASSLVTGGPSDTQYF.

A few counts support this clone. The CDR3 loop is CASSHPERSGELFF. The CDR3 DNA sequence: TGCGCCAGCAGCCATCCCGAACGGTCCGGGGAGCTGTTTTTT. The chain combines TRBV4-1 with TRBJ2-2; D ambiguous. This CDR3 has 14 residues. Looked up from germline, CDR1 is MGHRA and CDR2 is YSYEKL. The V end was cut by 3 bases, the J end by 6 bases, with 11 bases between.